The 18 T cell receptor beta chains below come from one sample, sequenced in a study of cytomegalovirus exposure and HLA in healthy donors. Clones were sequenced by immunoSEQ multiplex PCR, and TCRdb holds only the in-frame ones, with some missing. The sample holds about 73,000 clones, roughly 90% seen once. The sequenced sample consisted of PBMCs. These receptors all come from a woman between 18 and 29 years old in good health and CMV-seropositive.

This sequence joins TRBV30 and TRBJ1-2; D is uncertain. Trimming removed 1 base at V and 8 bases at J, with 8 bases between. This CDR3 is 11 amino acids long. Germline V lookup: CDR1 GTSNPN, CDR2 SVGIG (reference sequence). CDR3 residues: CAWSGVRGYTF. In DNA, the CDR3 is TGTGCCTGGAGTGGGGTGCGGGGCTACACCTTC. The whole variable domain, filled in from reference TRBV30 and TRBJ1-2, reads SQTIHQWPATLVQPVGSPLSLECTVEGTSNPNLYWYRQAAGRGLQLLFYSVGIGQISSEVPQNLSASRPQDRQFILSSKKLLLSDSGFYLCAWSGVRGYTFGSGTRLTVV.

This clone occurred once. This chain uses TRBV14 with TRBJ2-7; 12 bases are shared with TRBD2. V lost 5 bases to trimming and J lost 2 bases; unmatched junction nucleotides: 4. The length of the CDR3 is 15 residues. Germline assignment: CDR1 SGHDN and CDR2 FVKESK. This CDR3 is CASSSLAGGAYEQYF. The CDR3 DNA is TGTGCCAGCAGCTCCCTAGCGGGGGGGGCCTACGAGCAGTACTTC. Drawing the rest from reference TRBV14 and TRBJ2-7, the complete variable domain is EAGVTQFPSHSVIEKGQTVTLRCDPISGHDNLYWYRRVMGKEIKFLLHFVKESKQDESGMPNNRFLAERTGGTYSTLKVQPAELEDSGVYFCASSSLAGGAYEQYFGPGTRLTVT.

The chain combines TRBV18 with TRBJ2-4; TRBD2 matches at 8 bases. This CDR3 contains 15 residues. The junction had 6 bases not matched to a gene; V was cut back by 2 bases and J by 6 bases. Germline lookup yields CDR1 KGHSH and CDR2 LQKENI. CDR3 loop: CASSPGGGPVNIQYF. CDR3 nucleotide sequence: TGTGCCAGCTCACCAGGCGGGGGGCCGGTAAACATTCAGTACTTC.

V is TRBV6-4 and J is TRBJ2-6; the D gene is possibly TRBD2 (6 bases). The CDR3 loop spans 13 amino acids. Deletions cut 8 bases from V and 2 bases from J, with 7 bases between. CDR1 is MRHNA, CDR2 SNTAGT, per germline. The CDR3 DNA reads as TGTGCCAGCGGGGAGGCTGGGGCCAACGTCCTGACTTTC. Translation gives CASGEAGANVLTF.

This CDR3 is CASRHSAGGTYNEQFF. DNA for the CDR3: TGTGCCAGCAGGCATTCAGCGGGAGGGACCTACAATGAGCAGTTCTTC. V is TRBV27 and J is TRBJ2-1; 10 positions match TRBD2. The V segment lost 6 bases and the J segment 2 bases; nucleotides outside the gene matches: 7. The CDR3 sequence is 16 residues long. Germline assignment: CDR1 MNHEY and CDR2 SMNVEV (reference sequence).

This chain uses TRBV27 with TRBJ1-6; TRBD1 matches at 7 bases. The CDR3 runs to 15 residues. CDR1 is MNHEY and CDR2 is SMNVEV in the germline V gene (reference sequence). The V segment lost 4 bases and the J segment 9 bases; nucleotides outside the gene matches: 9. In DNA, the CDR3 is TGTGCCAGCAGTTACGGACAGGAACCTAGTTCACCCCTCCACTTT. It is translated as CASSYGQEPSSPLHF.

The chain is built from TRBV2 and TRBJ2-1; TRBD1 aligns across 9 bases. The trim removed 6 bases at V and 4 bases at J, leaving 7 bases unmatched. CDR1 and CDR2 (germline): SNHLY, FYNNEI. The CDR3 consists of 15 residues. CDR3 protein: CASSAGTGNYNEQFF. CDR3 DNA sequence: TGTGCCAGCAGCGCCGGGACAGGGAATTACAATGAGCAGTTCTTC.

V is TRBV6-5 and J is TRBJ2-5; D is unclear. From germline, CDR1 is MNHEY and CDR2 SVGAGI. The CDR3 runs 14 residues. Trimming pared 5 bases from V and 1 base from J, leaving 11 bases between. CDR3 residues: CASSNAAFQETQYF. The CDR3 coding sequence is TGTGCCAGCAGTAACGCGGCTTTCCAAGAGACCCAGTACTTC.

The chain joins TRBV4-1 to TRBJ1-6, with D perhaps TRBD1 (6 bases). This CDR3 spans 15 amino acids. V was clipped by 2 bases and J by 10 bases, with 15 bases between them. Germline loops: CDR1 MGHRA, CDR2 YSYEKL. The CDR3 DNA reads as TGCGCCAGCAGCCAACAACCGGGACAAGCCTCACCCCTCCACTTT. Its translation is CASSQQPGQASPLHF.

Comment on this clone: The junction departs from germline at one end; a sequencing error may be responsible. The rearrangement uses TRBV7-7 and TRBJ2-3; 14 nucleotides match TRBD2. CDR1 is SSHAT and CDR2 is FNYEAQ in the germline V gene (reference sequence). CDR3 size: 16 residues. In nucleotides, the CDR3 is TGTGCTAGCAGCCCTGGACTAGCGGGAGGTTCAGATACGCAGTATTTT. It specifies CASSPGLAGGSDTQYF. The full variable domain, rest sourced from reference TRBV7-7 and TRBJ2-3, is GAGVSQSPRYKVTKRGQDVTLRCDPISSHATLYWYQQALGQGPEFLTYFNYEAQPDKSGLPSDRFSAERPEGSISTLTIQRTEQRDSAMYRCASSPGLAGGSDTQYFGPGTRLTVL.

The genes are TRBV6-6 and TRBJ1-6; D not resolved. Germline V CDR1 and CDR2: MNHNY, SVGAGI (reference sequence). The V and J ends lost 7 bases and 8 bases respectively, with 12 bases between them. The CDR3 spans 13 residues. CDR3: CASTRGSDSPLHF. CDR3 coding DNA: TGTGCCAGCACCCGGGGTTCGGATTCACCCCTCCACTTT.

This rearrangement joins TRBV4-3 to TRBJ2-6, with D possibly matching TRBD1 (5 bases). The V end was cut by 1 base, the J end by 0 bases, with 10 bases between. There are 17 residues in the CDR3. CDR1 is LGHNA and CDR2 is YSLEER in the germline V gene. The CDR3 loop is CASSQATEYSGANVLTF. In DNA, the CDR3 is TGCGCCAGCAGCCAAGCGACAGAGTACTCTGGGGCCAACGTCCTGACTTTC.

J is TRBJ1-1 and V is TRBV28; tentative D call: TRBD1 (6 bases). The ends were cut back, 8 bases at V and 4 bases at J, with 14 bases in the middle. This CDR3 is built from 13 residues. The germline V gene encodes CDR1 MDHEN and CDR2 SYDVKM. The CDR3 bases are TGTGCCAGCCAGAACAGGGAGGGCACTGAAGCTTTCTTT. It specifies CASQNREGTEAFF.

This chain links TRBV5-1 with TRBJ2-1; 12 bases are shared with TRBD2. CDR3 length equals 18 residues. J was trimmed by 0 bases and V by 7 bases; bases with no gene match: 11. Germline values: CDR1 SGHRS, CDR2 YFSETQ. CDR3: CASRLTSGGTSSYNEQFF. CDR3 sequence (DNA): TGCGCCAGCCGACTGACTAGCGGGGGTACTAGCTCCTACAATGAGCAGTTCTTC. The variable domain in full, completed from reference TRBV5-1 and TRBJ2-1, reads KAGVTQTPRYLIKTRGQQVTLSCSPISGHRSVSWYQQTPGQGLQFLFEYFSETQRNKGNFPGRFSGRQFSNSRSEMNVSTLELGDSALYLCASRLTSGGTSSYNEQFFGPGTRLTVL.

The rearrangement uses TRBV15 and TRBJ1-2; 8 nucleotides align to TRBD1. This CDR3 spans 13 amino acids. The V segment lost 3 bases and the J segment 4 bases; nucleotides outside the gene matches: 1. Per germline, CDR1 LNHNV and CDR2 YYDKDF (reference sequence). CDR3 sequence (DNA): TGTGCCACCAGCAGGGACAGGGCCTATGGCTACACCTTC. It encodes CATSRDRAYGYTF.

The genes are TRBV30 and TRBJ2-1; 7 bases are shared with TRBD1. The V and J ends lost 3 bases and 8 bases, in that order; junction bases with no gene match: 7. The CDR3 consists of 13 residues. The germline V gene has CDR1 GTSNPN and CDR2 SVGIG (reference sequence). The CDR3 region has the DNA TGTGCCTGGAGGGGGTTAGACAGGGATGAGCAGTTCTTC. Protein product: CAWRGLDRDEQFF.

This chain connects TRBV6-1 to TRBJ1-4; D not certain. Germline-derived CDR1 and CDR2 are MNHNS and SASEGT. This CDR3 is 13 amino acids long. V was trimmed by 10 bases and J by 7 bases, leaving 16 bases between them. In nucleotides, the CDR3 is TGTGCCACCAGAACATCGGCAGGTGAAAAACTGTTTTTT. It translates to CATRTSAGEKLFF.

The CDR3 loop is CASSVLGGRTDTQYF. The DNA of the CDR3 is TGTGCCAGCAGCGTCCTGGGAGGGCGTACAGATACGCAGTATTTT. The J gene is TRBJ2-3, the V gene TRBV9; 7 bases line up with TRBD2. The CDR3 has 15 amino acids. Germline lookup yields CDR1 SGDLS and CDR2 YYNGEE. V lost 2 bases, J lost 3 bases, and 6 bases stayed unmatched.